The 5 T cell receptor beta chains listed next were all sequenced from one sample in a study of Graves' ophthalmopathy and Graves' hyperthyroidism. From RNA, the CDR3 regions of TCR beta chains were amplified and sequenced. RT-PCR with HTBI primers came first, then second-round multiplex PCR. TCRdb reprocessed the multiplex PCR reads with MiXCR, giving one entry per CDR3 protein. The table lists 1 million to 1.3 million distinct CDR3 sequences, less than 45% of them singletons. Sequencing was done on a sample of peripheral blood or thyroid tissue (not recorded which). These receptors all stem from an adult man with Graves' hyperthyroidism.

This clonotype has more than one count but fewer than ten. This sequence may be a read error, since a much larger clone differs from it by one base. No conserved phenylalanine or tryptophan ends this CDR3, so it is likely a read error. This rearrangement joins TRBV20-1 to TRBJ2-7; 8 bases match TRBD1. Trimming cost V 5 bases and J 0 bases; bases outside gene matches: 6. This CDR3 region has 14 residues. CDR1 and CDR2 from the germline V gene are DFQATT and SNEGSKA (reference sequence). CDR3 residues: CSALGQGLSYEQYL. In nucleotides, the CDR3 is TGCAGTGCTCTAGGACAGGGCCTCTCCTACGAGCAGTACCTC.

This clonotype was recorded many times. The chain joins TRBV29-1 to TRBJ1-2; tentatively, D is TRBD1 (5 bases). Germline V gene lookup returns CDR1 SQVTM and CDR2 ANQGSEA. Trimming took off 4 bases at V and 0 bases at J, with 6 bases between the two ends. The CDR3 is made up of 12 amino acids. CDR3: CSVVTANYGYTF. In nucleotides, the CDR3 is TGCAGCGTTGTGACAGCTAACTATGGCTACACCTTC. The whole variable domain, remainder taken from reference TRBV29-1 and TRBJ1-2, is SAVISQKPSRDICQRGTSLTIQCQVDSQVTMMFWYRQQPGQSLTLIATANQGSEATYESGFVIDKFPISRPNLTFSTLTVSNMSPEDSSIYLCSVVTANYGYTFGSGTRLTVV.

The V gene is TRBV15, the J gene TRBJ1-1, with TRBD1 as a possible D gene (5 bases). The CDR3 runs 17 residues. Looked up from germline, CDR1 is LNHNV and CDR2 is YYDKDF (reference sequence). The V and J ends lost 0 bases and 1 base respectively, with 15 bases between them. The CDR3 bases are TGTGCCACCAGCAGAGATAGGGGTCACGAGGGGAACACTGAAGCTTTCTTT. Translation: CATSRDRGHEGNTEAFF.

The chain recombines TRBV7-9 with TRBJ1-1; TRBD1 matches 7 bases. The V gene end was trimmed by 7 bases and the J gene end by 7 bases; junction bases not matched to a gene: 15. The CDR3 extends over 15 amino acids. Germline loops: CDR1 SEHNR, CDR2 FQNEAQ (reference sequence). CDR3 DNA sequence: TGTGCCAGCAACCACCAGGGGGGAAGAGGCCTTGAAGCTTTCTTT. Translated: CASNHQGGRGLEAFF.

For this clonotype: One junction end does not reproduce the germline sequence, and a read error may be involved. The J gene is TRBJ1-2, the V gene TRBV4-3, with 7 bases that match TRBD1. This CDR3 contains 14 residues. The germline gives CDR1 LGHNA, CDR2 YSLEER. CDR3 in DNA: TGCGCCAGCAGCCCCAGGGACAGCAACTATGACTACACCTTC. Protein: CASSPRDSNYDYTF.